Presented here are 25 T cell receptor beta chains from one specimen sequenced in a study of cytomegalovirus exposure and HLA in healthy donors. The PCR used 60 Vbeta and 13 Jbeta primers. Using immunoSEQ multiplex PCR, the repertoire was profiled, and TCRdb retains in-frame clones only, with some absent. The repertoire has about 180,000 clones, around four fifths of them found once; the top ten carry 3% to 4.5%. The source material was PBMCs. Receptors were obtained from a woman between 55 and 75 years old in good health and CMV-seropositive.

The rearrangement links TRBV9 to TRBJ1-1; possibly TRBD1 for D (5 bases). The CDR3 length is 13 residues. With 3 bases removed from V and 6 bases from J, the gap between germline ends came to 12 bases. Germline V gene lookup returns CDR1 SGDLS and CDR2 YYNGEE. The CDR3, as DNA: TGTGCCAGCAGCGCCAGGGTAAAGGCTGAAGCTTTCTTT. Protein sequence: CASSARVKAEAFF.

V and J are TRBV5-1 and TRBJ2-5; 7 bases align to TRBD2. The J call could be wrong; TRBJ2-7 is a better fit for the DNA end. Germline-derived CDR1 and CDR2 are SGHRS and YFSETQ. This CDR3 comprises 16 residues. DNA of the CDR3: TGCGCCAGCAGCTCTGGCAACGCGGGAGCCTCCTACGAGCAGTACTTC. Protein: CASSSGNAGASYEQYF.

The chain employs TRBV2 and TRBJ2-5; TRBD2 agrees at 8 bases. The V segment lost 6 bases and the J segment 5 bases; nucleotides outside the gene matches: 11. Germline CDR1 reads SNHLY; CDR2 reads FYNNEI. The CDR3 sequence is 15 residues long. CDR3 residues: CASRRPAGEFETQYF. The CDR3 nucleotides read TGTGCCAGCAGGCGCCCAGCGGGGGAATTTGAGACCCAGTACTTC.

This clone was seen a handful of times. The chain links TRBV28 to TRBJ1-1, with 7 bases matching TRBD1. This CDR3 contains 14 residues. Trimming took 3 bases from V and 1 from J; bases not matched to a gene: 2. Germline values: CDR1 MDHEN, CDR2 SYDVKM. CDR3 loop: CASSLDRPNTEAFF. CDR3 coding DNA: TGTGCCAGCAGTTTGGACAGGCCGAACACTGAAGCTTTCTTT. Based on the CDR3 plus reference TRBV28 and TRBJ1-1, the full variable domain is DVKVTQSSRYLVKRTGEKVFLECVQDMDHENMFWYRQDPGLGLRLIYFSYDVKMKEKGDIPEGYSVSREKKERFSLILESASTNQTSMYLCASSLDRPNTEAFFGQGTRLTVV.

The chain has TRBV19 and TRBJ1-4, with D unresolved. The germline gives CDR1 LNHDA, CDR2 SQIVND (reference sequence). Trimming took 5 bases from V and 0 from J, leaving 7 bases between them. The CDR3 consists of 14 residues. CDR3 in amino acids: CASSRSATNEKLFF. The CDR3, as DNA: TGTGCCAGTAGTCGGAGTGCAACTAATGAAAAACTGTTTTTT.

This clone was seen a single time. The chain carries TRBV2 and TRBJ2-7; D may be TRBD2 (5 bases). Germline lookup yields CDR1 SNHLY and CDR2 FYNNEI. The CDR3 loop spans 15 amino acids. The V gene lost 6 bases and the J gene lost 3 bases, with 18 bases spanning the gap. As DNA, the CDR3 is TGTGCCAGCAGCACGAACGAGGGAGCCGGCTACGAGCAGTACTTC. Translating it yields CASSTNEGAGYEQYF. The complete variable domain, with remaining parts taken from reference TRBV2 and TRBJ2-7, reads EPEVTQTPSHQVTQMGQEVILRCVPISNHLYFYWYRQILGQKVEFLVSFYNNEISEKSEIFDDQFSVERPDGSNFTLKIRSTKLEDSAMYFCASSTNEGAGYEQYFGPGTRLTVT.

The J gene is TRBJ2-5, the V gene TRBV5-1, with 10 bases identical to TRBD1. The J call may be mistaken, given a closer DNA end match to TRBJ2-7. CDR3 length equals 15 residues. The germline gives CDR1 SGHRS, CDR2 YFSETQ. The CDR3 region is CASSPGQGLTYEQYF. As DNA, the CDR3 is TGCGCCAGCAGCCCGGGACAGGGGCTAACCTACGAGCAGTACTTC.

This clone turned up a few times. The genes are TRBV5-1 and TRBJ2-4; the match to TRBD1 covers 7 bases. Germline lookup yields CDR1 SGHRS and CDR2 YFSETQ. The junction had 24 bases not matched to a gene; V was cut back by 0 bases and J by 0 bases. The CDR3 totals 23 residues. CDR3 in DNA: TGCGCCAGCAGCTTGGGGACAGGTGCAGCTGCACGGTCCGAAACGCTAGCCAAAAACATTCAGTACTTC. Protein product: CASSLGTGAAARSETLAKNIQYF.

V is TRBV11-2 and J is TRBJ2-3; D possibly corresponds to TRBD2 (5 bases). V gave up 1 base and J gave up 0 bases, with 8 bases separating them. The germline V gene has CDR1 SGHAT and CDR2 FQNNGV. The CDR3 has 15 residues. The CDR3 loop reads CASSLVRTSTDTQYF. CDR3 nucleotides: TGTGCCAGCAGCTTAGTACGGACTAGCACAGATACGCAGTATTTT.

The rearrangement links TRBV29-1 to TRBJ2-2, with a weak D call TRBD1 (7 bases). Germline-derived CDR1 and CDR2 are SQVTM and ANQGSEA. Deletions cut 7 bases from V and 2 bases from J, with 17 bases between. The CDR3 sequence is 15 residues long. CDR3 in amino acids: CSAWRGQINTGELFF. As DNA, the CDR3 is TGCAGCGCTTGGAGGGGACAGATAAACACCGGGGAGCTGTTTTTT.

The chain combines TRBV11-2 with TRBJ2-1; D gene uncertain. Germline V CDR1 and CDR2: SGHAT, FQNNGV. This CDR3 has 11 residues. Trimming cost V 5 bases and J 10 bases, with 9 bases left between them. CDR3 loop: CASSNSYEQFF. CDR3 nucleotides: TGTGCCAGCAGCAATAGCTACGAGCAGTTCTTC.

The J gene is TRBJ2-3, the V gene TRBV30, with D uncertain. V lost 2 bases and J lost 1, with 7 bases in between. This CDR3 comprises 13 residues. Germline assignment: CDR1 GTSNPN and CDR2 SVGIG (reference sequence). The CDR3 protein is CAWSFRGTDTQYF. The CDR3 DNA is TGTGCCTGGAGTTTTCGGGGCACAGATACGCAGTATTTT.

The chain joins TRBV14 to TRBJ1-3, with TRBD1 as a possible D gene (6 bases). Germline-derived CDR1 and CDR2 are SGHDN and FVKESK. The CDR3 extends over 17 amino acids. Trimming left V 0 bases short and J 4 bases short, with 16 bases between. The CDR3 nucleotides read TGTGCCAGCAGCCAAGACCCCGGGGGGCGAGCGGGAAACACCATATATTTT. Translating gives CASSQDPGGRAGNTIYF.

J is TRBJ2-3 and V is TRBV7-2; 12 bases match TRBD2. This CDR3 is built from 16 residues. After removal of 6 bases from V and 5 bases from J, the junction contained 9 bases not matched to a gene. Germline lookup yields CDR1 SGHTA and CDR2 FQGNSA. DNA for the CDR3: TGTGCCAGCAGTATAGGACTAGCGGGGCCGGGAGATACGCAGTATTTT. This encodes CASSIGLAGPGDTQYF.

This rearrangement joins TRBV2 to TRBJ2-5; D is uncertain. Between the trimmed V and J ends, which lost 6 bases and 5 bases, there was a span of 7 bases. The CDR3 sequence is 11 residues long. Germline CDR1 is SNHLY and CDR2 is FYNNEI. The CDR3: CASRSRETQYF. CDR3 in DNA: TGTGCCAGCAGGTCGAGGGAGACCCAGTACTTC.

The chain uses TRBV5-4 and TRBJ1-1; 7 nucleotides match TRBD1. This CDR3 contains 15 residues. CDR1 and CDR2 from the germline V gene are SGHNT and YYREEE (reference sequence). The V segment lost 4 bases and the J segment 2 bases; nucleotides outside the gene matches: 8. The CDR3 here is CASSLDRASNTEAFF. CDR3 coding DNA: TGTGCCAGCAGCCTAGACAGGGCCTCAAACACTGAAGCTTTCTTT.

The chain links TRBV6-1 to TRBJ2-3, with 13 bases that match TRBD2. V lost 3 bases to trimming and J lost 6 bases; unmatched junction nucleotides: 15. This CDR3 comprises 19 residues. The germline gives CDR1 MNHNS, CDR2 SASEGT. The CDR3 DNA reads TGTGCCAGCAGTGACGCTATGAGGACTAGCGGGAGAAATAGGGATACGCAGTATTTT. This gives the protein CASSDAMRTSGRNRDTQYF.

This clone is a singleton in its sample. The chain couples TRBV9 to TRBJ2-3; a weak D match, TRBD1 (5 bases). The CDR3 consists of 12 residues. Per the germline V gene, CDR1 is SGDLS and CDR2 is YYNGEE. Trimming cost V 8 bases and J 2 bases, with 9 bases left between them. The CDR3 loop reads CASSRDTDTQYF. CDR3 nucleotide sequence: TGTGCCAGTTCCAGGGACACAGATACGCAGTATTTT.

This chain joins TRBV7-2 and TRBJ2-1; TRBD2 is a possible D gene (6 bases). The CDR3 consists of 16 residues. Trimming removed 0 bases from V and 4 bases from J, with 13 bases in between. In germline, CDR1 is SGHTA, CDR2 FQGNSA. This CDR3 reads CASSLAGRMWYNEQFF. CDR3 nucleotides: TGTGCCAGCAGCTTAGCAGGGAGGATGTGGTACAATGAGCAGTTCTTC. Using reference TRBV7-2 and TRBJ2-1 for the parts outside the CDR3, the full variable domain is GAGVSQSPSNKVTEKGKDVELRCDPISGHTALYWYRQSLGQGLEFLIYFQGNSAPDKSGLPSDRFSAERTGGSVSTLTIQRTQQEDSAVYLCASSLAGRMWYNEQFFGPGTRLTVL.

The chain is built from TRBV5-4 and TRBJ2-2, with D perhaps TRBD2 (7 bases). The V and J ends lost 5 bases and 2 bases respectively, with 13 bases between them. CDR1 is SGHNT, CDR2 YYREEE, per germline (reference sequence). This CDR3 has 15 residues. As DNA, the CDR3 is TGTGCCAGCAGAAGAGGGGGGGCCAACACCGGGGAGCTGTTTTTT. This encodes CASRRGGANTGELFF.

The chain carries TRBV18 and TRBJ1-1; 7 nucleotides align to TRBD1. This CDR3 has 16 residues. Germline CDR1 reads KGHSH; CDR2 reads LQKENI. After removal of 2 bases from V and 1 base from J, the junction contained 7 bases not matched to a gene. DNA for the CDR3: TGTGCCAGCTCACCAACTATTAACAGGGGGAACACTGAAGCTTTCTTT. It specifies CASSPTINRGNTEAFF.

The CDR3 spells CASSRPGTYNEQFF. The CDR3 DNA sequence: TGTGCCAGCAGCCGTCCCGGGACCTACAATGAGCAGTTCTTC. This chain connects TRBV7-8 to TRBJ2-1, with D possibly matching TRBD2 (5 bases). The CDR3 is made up of 14 amino acids. CDR1 SGHVS and CDR2 FQNEAQ come from the germline V gene. V lost 5 bases, J lost 2 bases, and 10 bases lay in between. The complete variable domain, with remaining parts taken from reference TRBV7-8 and TRBJ2-1, reads GAGVSQSPRYKVAKRGQDVALRCDPISGHVSLFWYQQALGQGPEFLTYFQNEAQLDKSGLPSDRFFAERPEGSVSTLKIQRTQQEDSAVYLCASSRPGTYNEQFFGPGTRLTVL.

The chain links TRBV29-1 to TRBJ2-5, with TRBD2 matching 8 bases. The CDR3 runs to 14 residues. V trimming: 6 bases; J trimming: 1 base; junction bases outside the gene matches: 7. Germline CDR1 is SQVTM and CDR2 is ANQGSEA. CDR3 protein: CSVDILAAQETQYF. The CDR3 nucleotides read TGCAGCGTCGACATACTAGCGGCCCAAGAGACCCAGTACTTC.

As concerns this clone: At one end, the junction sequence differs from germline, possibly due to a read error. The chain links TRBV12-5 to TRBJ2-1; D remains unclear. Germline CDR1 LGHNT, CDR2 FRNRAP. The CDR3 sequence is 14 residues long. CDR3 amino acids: CASGLDGLYSEQFF. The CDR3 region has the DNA TGTGCTAGTGGTTTGGACGGCCTGTACAGTGAGCAGTTCTTC.

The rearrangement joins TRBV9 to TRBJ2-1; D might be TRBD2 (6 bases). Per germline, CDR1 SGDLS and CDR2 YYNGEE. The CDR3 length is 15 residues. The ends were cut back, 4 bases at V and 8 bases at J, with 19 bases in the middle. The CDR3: CASSTAGTPYDEQFF. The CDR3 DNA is TGTGCCAGCAGCACAGCAGGGACTCCCTATGATGAGCAGTTCTTC.